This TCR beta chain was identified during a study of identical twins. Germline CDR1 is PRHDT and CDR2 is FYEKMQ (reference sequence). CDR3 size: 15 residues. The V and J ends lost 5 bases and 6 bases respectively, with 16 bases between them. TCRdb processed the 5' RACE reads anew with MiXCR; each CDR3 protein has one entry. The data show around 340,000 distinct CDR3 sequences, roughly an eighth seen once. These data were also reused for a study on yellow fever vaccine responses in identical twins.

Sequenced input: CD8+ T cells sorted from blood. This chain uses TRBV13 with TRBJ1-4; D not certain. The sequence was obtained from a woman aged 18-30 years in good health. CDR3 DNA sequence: TGTGCCAGCAGCGCGGGGTCCCTTAATGATGAAAAACTGTTTTTT. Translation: CASSAGSLNDEKLFF.